This T cell receptor (beta chain) is drawn from a study of shared clonotypes between healthy human individuals. Regarding the study as a whole: An effect of sequencing depth on clonotype sharing among donors was expected. Clonotype sharing across several donors was observed for about 4.8% of naive CD4 clonotypes. Compared with memory subsets, naive subsets generally had larger estimated richness.

Germline V gives CDR1 SNHLY, CDR2 FYNNEI. Trimming took 7 bases from V and 4 from J; bases not matched to a gene: 10. The CDR3 runs 15 residues. An assay was performed, and its level was deep. The table came from immunoSEQ multiplex PCR; TCRdb's copy has only in-frame clones and leaves some out. The sample carries more than 850,000 clones, 75% to 85% recorded once. Regarding this clone: Its antigen remains unknown.

The clonotype was recovered from a man aged 18 to 29 in good health. Some clones in this sample may be carry-over from other donors' samples. The V call is TRBV2, the J call TRBJ2-3; 8 nucleotides agree with TRBD2. Input material: memory CD4+ T cells from PBMCs. Stated subset: CD45RA-negative fraction. The CDR3 protein is CASNVGTSGSDTQYF. The CDR3 bases are TGTGCCAGCAATGTAGGGACTAGTGGTTCAGATACGCAGTATTTT. Combining the CDR3 with reference TRBV2 and TRBJ2-3 gives the whole variable domain EPEVTQTPSHQVTQMGQEVILRCVPISNHLYFYWYRQILGQKVEFLVSFYNNEISEKSEIFDDQFSVERPDGSNFTLKIRSTKLEDSAMYFCASNVGTSGSDTQYFGPGTRLTVL.